This TCR beta chain was retrieved from a study of cytomegalovirus exposure and HLA in healthy donors. From germline, CDR1 is MNHEY and CDR2 SVGAGI. The CDR3 length is 14 residues. V was shortened by 0 bases and J by 7 bases, with 12 bases between the two germline ends. This PCR relied on a set of 60 Vbeta primers and 13 Jbeta primers. Here immunoSEQ multiplex PCR was the method, and the copy in TCRdb shows in-frame clones only, minus some. The sample consists of around 120,000 clones, roughly three quarters of them appearing once. Sequencing input: PBMCs. The origin of this receptor is a man aged 18 to 30 in good health and CMV-seronegative. This chain connects TRBV6-5 to TRBJ1-2, with a tentative D call TRBD1 (5 bases). CDR3 sequence reads: CASSYSWGVGGYTF. DNA of the CDR3: TGTGCCAGCAGTTACTCGTGGGGGGTCGGTGGCTACACCTTC.